This T cell receptor beta chain stems from a study of immune evolution from preneoplasia to lung adenocarcinoma. Libraries were prepared by immunoSEQ multiplex PCR; TCRdb keeps only in-frame clonotypes and omits some of them. The sample consists of 4,000 to 5,000 clones, roughly 77% of them appearing once. Of note for this clone: The antigen remains undetermined.

Study-wide points: From normal lung to invasive adenocarcinoma, top clone frequencies appeared to decrease.

This CDR3 comprises 12 residues. Trimming shortened V by 0 bases and J by 6 bases, and 6 bases separated the two germline ends. From germline, CDR1 is SGHRS and CDR2 YFSETQ. After pathologic assessment, macro-dissection selected premalignant or tumor cells for extraction. The rearrangement uses TRBV5-1 and TRBJ1-2; D gene unclear. The source is a person aged 65 to 85 with lung adenocarcinoma. The sequencing input was FFPE minimally invasive lung adenocarcinoma tissue. CDR3 loop: CASSLAGDGYTF. DNA for the CDR3: TGCGCCAGCAGCTTGGCCGGGGATGGCTACACCTTC.